The 7 T cell receptor beta chains given below trace back to one sample, sequenced in a study of T-cell reconstitution after alpha-beta-depleted transplantation in children. The authors prepared the TCRbeta library with unique molecular identifiers. TCRdb fed the PCR reads into MiXCR, producing one record per CDR3 protein. The sample comprises hundreds of thousands of distinct CDR3 sequences, around 13% of which are singletons, and around 2.2% rests with the top ten. The input for sequencing was PBMCs, mostly from graft donor cells, taken 360 days after TCRalphabeta/CD19-depleted stem cell transplant. All receptors derive from a male patient under 18 who had a stem cell transplant for acute myeloid leukemia, so the T cells may come from the graft donor.

The chain is built from TRBV2 and TRBJ2-3, with a possible D match to TRBD2 (6 bases). Germline V lookup: CDR1 SNHLY, CDR2 FYNNEI. This CDR3 has 13 residues. V was cut by 8 bases and J by 11 bases, with 20 bases left in between. CDR3 coding DNA: TGTGCCAGCCGGGACTCCGGGTATAGGGGGCAGTATTTT. This encodes CASRDSGYRGQYF.

The V gene is TRBV7-9, the J gene TRBJ2-7; 8 nucleotides match TRBD2. Germline V gene data show CDR1 as SEHNR and CDR2 as FQNEAQ (reference sequence). The CDR3 loop spans 16 amino acids. With 5 bases clipped from V and 0 bases from J, the junction kept 9 bases outside the gene matches. The CDR3 DNA reads TGTGCCAGCAGCCACCCAGTAACTAGCGGCTCCTACGAGCAGTACTTC. As protein: CASSHPVTSGSYEQYF.

At least ten counts were recorded for this clonotype. The J gene is TRBJ2-7, the V gene TRBV18; maybe TRBD1 (6 bases). There are 13 residues in the CDR3. The ends were cut back, 3 bases at V and 2 bases at J, with 8 bases in the middle. Germline V lookup: CDR1 KGHSH, CDR2 LQKENI. CDR3 nucleotide sequence: TGTGCCAGCTCACCGCCAGGGGCCTACGAGCAGTACTTC. Translating it yields CASSPPGAYEQYF.

Only a few counts were recorded for this clonotype. The rearrangement joins TRBV6-5 to TRBJ2-4, with a tentative D call TRBD2 (5 bases). The germline V gene encodes CDR1 MNHEY and CDR2 SVGAGI. This CDR3 comprises 16 residues. Trimming removed 0 bases from V and 1 base from J, with 10 bases in between. CDR3 DNA sequence: TGTGCCAGCAGTTACTCGAGAACGGGGGCCAAAAACATTCAGTACTTC. Translating gives CASSYSRTGAKNIQYF.

Ten or more counts support this clonotype. The gene calls are TRBV29-1 and TRBJ2-1; D gene ambiguous. CDR1 is SQVTM, CDR2 ANQGSEA, per germline. Trimming removed 6 bases at V and 9 bases at J, with 12 bases between. The CDR3 has 11 residues. CDR3 nucleotide sequence: TGCAGCGTCCAAAGGGATGTTGAGCAGTTCTTC. Translation gives CSVQRDVEQFF.

CDR3 DNA: TGCAGTGCTTCATCCGCGAGGGGACTCTCCTACGAGCAGTACTTC. The encoded protein is CSASSARGLSYEQYF. The genes are TRBV20-1 and TRBJ2-7, with a tentative D call TRBD2 (6 bases). The CDR3 contains 15 residues. In germline, CDR1 is DFQATT, CDR2 SNEGSKA (reference sequence). The V gene lost 5 bases and the J gene lost 0 bases, with 17 bases spanning the gap.

V usage is TRBV25-1 and J usage is TRBJ2-2, with D possibly matching TRBD2 (5 bases). Germline V gene data show CDR1 as MGHDK and CDR2 as SYGVNS. This CDR3 region has 16 residues. V shed 1 base and J shed 3 bases, with 12 bases lying between them. The CDR3 loop is CASSEFEAEDTGELFF. CDR3 DNA sequence: TGTGCCAGCAGTGAATTCGAAGCGGAAGACACCGGGGAGCTGTTTTTT.